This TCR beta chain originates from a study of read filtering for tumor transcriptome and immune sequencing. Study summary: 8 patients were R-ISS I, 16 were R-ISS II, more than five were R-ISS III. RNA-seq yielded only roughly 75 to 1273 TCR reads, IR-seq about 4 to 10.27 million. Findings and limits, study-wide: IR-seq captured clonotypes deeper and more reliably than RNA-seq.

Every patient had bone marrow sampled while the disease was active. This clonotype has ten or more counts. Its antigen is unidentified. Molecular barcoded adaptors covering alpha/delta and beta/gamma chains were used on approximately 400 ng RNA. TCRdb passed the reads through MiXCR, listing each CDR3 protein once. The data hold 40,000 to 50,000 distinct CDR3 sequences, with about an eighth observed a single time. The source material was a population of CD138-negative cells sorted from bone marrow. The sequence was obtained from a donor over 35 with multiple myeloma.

As DNA, the CDR3 is TGCGCCAGCTCCCAGGGAACTAGCGGGCCCACCGGGGAGCTGTTTTTT. As protein: CASSQGTSGPTGELFF. V is TRBV5-1 and J is TRBJ2-2; 9 bases are a match to TRBD2. Germline CDR1 SGHRS, CDR2 YFSETQ. Trimming cost V 7 bases and J 4 bases; bases outside gene matches: 11. The length of the CDR3 is 16 residues.